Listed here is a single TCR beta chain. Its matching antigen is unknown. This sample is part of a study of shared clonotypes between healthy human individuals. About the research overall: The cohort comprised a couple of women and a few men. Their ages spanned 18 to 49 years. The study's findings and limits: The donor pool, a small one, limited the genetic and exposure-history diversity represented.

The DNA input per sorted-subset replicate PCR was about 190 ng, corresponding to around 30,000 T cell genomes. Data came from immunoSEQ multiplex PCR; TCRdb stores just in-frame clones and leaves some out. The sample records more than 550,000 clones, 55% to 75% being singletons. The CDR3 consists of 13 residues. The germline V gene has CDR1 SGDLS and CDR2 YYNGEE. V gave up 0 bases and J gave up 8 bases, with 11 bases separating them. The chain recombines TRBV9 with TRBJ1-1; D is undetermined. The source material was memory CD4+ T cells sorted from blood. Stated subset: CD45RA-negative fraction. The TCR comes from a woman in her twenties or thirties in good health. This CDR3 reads CASSVAADREAFF. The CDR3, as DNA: TGTGCCAGCAGCGTAGCTGCCGACCGCGAAGCTTTCTTT.